These T cell receptor beta chains were read from a single sample in a study of Ad26.COV2.S vaccination and SARS-CoV-2 variants. The data were produced by immunoSEQ multiplex PCR, yet TCRdb's version contains in-frame clones alone and is incomplete. The sample gives around 300,000 clones, approximately 86% of which show up once; approximately 12% is in the top ten. The sequencing here drew on peripheral blood, taken in a trial of Ad26.COV2.S vaccine versus placebo. All receptors derive from a person between 18 and 65 years old who received the Ad26.COV2.S COVID-19 vaccine or a placebo. The CDR3 runs from the conserved cysteine through the conserved F or W. The D gene is left open where the match is weak. Clone size appears in some rows only: once, few, many, or a class for an expanded clone.

>.|.|TRBV7-9|15|TRBJ2-1
CASSSGGGAYNEQFF
TGTGCCAGCAGCTCCGGAGGGGGCGCCTACAATGAGCAGTTCTTC
>once|.|TRBV20-1|11|TRBJ1-2
CSARQDSGYTF
TGCAGTGCTAGACAGGACAGTGGCTACACCTTC
>.|.|TRBV14|15|TRBJ1-2
CASSQGTNTRRGYTF
TGTGCCAGCAGCCAAGGAACGAACACCCGCCGAGGCTACACCTTC
>.|TRBD1|TRBV5-4|14|TRBJ2-7
CASSPRTGGNEQYF
TGTGCCAGCAGCCCTAGGACAGGGGGCAACGAGCAGTACTTC
>.|.|TRBV18|11|TRBJ2-1
CASSPSDEQFF
TGTGCCAGCTCACCTTCGGATGAGCAGTTCTTC
>.|.|TRBV7-2|14|TRBJ2-7
CASSLNGRKGEQYF
TGTGCCAGCAGCTTAAATGGCAGGAAGGGCGAGCAGTACTTC
>.|.|TRBV10-3|11|TRBJ2-1
CAISESNEQFF
TGTGCCATCAGTGAGTCCAATGAGCAGTTCTTC
>few|TRBD1|TRBV11-1|15|TRBJ2-6
CASGQGVKGANVLTF
TGTGCCAGCGGACAGGGGGTGAAAGGGGCCAACGTCCTGACTTTC
>once|.|TRBV6-5|14|TRBJ2-7
CASISTGGGYEQYF
TGTGCCAGCATCTCCACAGGGGGGGGCTACGAGCAGTACTTC
>once|.|TRBV7-2|14|TRBJ2-7
CASSLEQGSYEQYF
TGTGCCAGCAGCTTAGAACAGGGAAGCTACGAGCAGTACTTC
>.|.|TRBV11-2|15|TRBJ1-1
CASSPSFVGNTEAFF
TGTGCCAGCAGCCCCTCCTTTGTCGGAAACACTGAAGCTTTCTTT
>.|TRBD1|TRBV18|14|TRBJ1-1
CASSPWDSNTEAFF
TGTGCCAGCTCACCTTGGGACAGCAACACTGAAGCTTTCTTT
>.|.|TRBV30|15|TRBJ1-4
CASNRASRGHEKLFF
TGTGCCTCGAATCGGGCTTCAAGGGGACATGAAAAACTGTTTTTT
>few|.|TRBV28|13|TRBJ2-5
CASSLGGGGTQYF
TGTGCCAGCAGTTTAGGCGGAGGGGGGACCCAGTACTTC
>.|.|TRBV6-1|15|TRBJ2-1
CASSEGQGFYNEQFF
TGTGCCAGCAGTGAAGGTCAGGGATTCTACAATGAGCAGTTCTTC
>.|.|TRBV27|13|TRBJ1-2
CASRGGDTYGYTF
TGTGCCAGCCGGGGGGGCGATACCTATGGCTACACCTTC
>.|TRBD1|TRBV11-3|14|TRBJ2-1
CASSLRDRKNEQFF
TGTGCCAGCAGTCTCCGGGACAGGAAAAATGAGCAGTTCTTC
>.|TRBD2|TRBV5-4|15|TRBJ2-2
CASSSSGTYTGELFF
TGTGCCAGCAGCTCTAGCGGAACCTACACCGGGGAGCTGTTTTTT
>.|TRBD2|TRBV5-1|15|TRBJ2-1
CASGAGPEPYNEQFF
TGCGCCAGCGGAGCGGGGCCGGAACCCTACAATGAGCAGTTCTTC
>.|TRBD2|TRBV10-3|15|TRBJ2-5
CAISETSGGRETQYF
TGTGCCATCAGTGAGACTAGCGGGGGGCGGGAGACCCAGTACTTC
>few|.|TRBV27|13|TRBJ1-5
CASREVWHQPQHF
TGTGCCAGCAGGGAGGTTTGGCATCAGCCCCAGCATTTT
>once|TRBD1|TRBV5-1|16|TRBJ2-1
CASSSGQGSSYNEQFF
TGCGCCAGCAGCTCGGGACAGGGTAGCTCCTACAATGAGCAGTTCTTC
>few|TRBD1|TRBV28|13|TRBJ1-1
CATLTGMSPEAFF
TGTGCCACCCTGACAGGGATGTCCCCTGAAGCTTTCTTT
>.|TRBD1|TRBV7-9|14|TRBJ2-2
CASKGTGASGELFF
TGTGCCAGCAAGGGGACAGGGGCGTCCGGGGAGCTGTTTTTT
>.|TRBD1|TRBV2|13|TRBJ2-1
CASSAQGAGEQFF
TGTGCCAGCAGTGCACAGGGGGCGGGTGAGCAGTTCTTC
>.|.|TRBV28|15|TRBJ2-7
CASSPPTAGYYEQYF
TGTGCCAGCAGTCCACCCACAGCCGGGTACTACGAGCAGTACTTC
>.|TRBD1|TRBV6-1|16|TRBJ2-1
CASSDAPGQNYNEQFF
TGTGCCAGCAGTGACGCTCCGGGACAGAACTACAATGAGCAGTTCTTC
>once|.|TRBV7-2|17|TRBJ2-6
CASSLGIGQRWANVLTF
TGTGCCAGCAGCTTAGGTATAGGGCAGCGTTGGGCCAACGTCCTGACTTTC
>.|TRBD1|TRBV28|14|TRBJ2-7
CASSWAKTGTEQYF
TGTGCCAGCAGTTGGGCCAAGACAGGGACCGAGCAGTACTTC
>medium-sized|.|TRBV5-1|15|TRBJ2-7
CASSLGAGTVDEQYF
TGCGCCAGCAGCTTGGGGGCAGGGACTGTGGACGAGCAGTACTTC
>.|.|TRBV5-1|14|TRBJ1-2
CASSLSGGSYGYTF
TGCGCCAGCAGCTTGAGTGGGGGTTCCTATGGCTACACCTTC